This T cell receptor beta chain was documented in a study of lymphopenia after photon versus proton radiotherapy. Germline values: CDR1 GTSNPN, CDR2 SVGIG (reference sequence). The V and J ends lost 0 bases and 5 bases respectively, with 17 bases between them. The CDR3 has 16 residues. Clones were sequenced by immunoSEQ multiplex PCR, and TCRdb holds only the in-frame ones, with some missing. The sample lists around 22,000 clones, about four fifths occurring once. This sequence joins TRBV30 and TRBJ1-5, with a possible D match to TRBD1 (6 bases). Material: peripheral blood, obtained from a patient treated with photon-based radiotherapy. The clonotype was recovered from a man aged 40-55 years with gastric cancer. The CDR3 is CAWSVGAPRGDQPQHF. The DNA for the CDR3 is TGTGCCTGGAGTGTAGGGGCCCCCAGGGGCGATCAGCCCCAGCATTTT.